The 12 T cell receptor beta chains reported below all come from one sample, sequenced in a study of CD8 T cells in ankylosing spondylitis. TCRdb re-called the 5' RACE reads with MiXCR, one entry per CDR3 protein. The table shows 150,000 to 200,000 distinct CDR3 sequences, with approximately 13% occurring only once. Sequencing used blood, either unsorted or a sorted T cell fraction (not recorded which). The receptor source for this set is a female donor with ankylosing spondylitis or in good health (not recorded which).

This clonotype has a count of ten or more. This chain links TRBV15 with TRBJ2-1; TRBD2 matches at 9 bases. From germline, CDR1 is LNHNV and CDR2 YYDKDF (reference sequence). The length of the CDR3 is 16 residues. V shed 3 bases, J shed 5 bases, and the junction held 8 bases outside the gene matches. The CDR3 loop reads CATSSQWTSANNEQFF. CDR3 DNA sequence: TGTGCCACCAGCAGTCAATGGACTAGCGCGAACAATGAGCAGTTCTTC.

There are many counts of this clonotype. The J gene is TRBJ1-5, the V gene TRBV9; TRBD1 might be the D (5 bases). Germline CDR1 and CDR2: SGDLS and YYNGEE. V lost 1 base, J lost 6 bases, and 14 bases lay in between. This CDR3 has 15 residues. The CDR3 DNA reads TGTGCCAGCAGCGTACCTCGACAGAGGGGTCAGCCCCAGCATTTT. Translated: CASSVPRQRGQPQHF.

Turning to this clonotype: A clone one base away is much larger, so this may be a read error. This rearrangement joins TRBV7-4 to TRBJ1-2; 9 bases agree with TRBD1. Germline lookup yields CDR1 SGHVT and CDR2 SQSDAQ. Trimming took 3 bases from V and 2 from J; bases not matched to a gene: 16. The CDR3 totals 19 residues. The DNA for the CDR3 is TGTGCCAGCAGCTTCTCCCGGGACAGGGTAACTCAACTAAACTATGGCTACACCTTC. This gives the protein CASSFSRDRVTQLNYGYTF.

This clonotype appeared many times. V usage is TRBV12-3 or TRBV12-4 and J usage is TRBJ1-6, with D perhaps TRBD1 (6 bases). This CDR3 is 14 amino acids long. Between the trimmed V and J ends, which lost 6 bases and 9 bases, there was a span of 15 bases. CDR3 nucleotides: TGTGCCAGCAGGATTCCAGGGGAGGGTTCACCCCTCCACTTT. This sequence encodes CASRIPGEGSPLHF.

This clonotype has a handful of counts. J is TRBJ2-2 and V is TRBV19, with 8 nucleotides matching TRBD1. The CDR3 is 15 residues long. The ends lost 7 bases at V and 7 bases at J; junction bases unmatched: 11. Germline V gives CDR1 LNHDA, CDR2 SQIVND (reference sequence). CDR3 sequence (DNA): TGTGCCAGTACCCTAAGGGACAGGTGGATCGGGGAGCTGTTTTTT. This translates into CASTLRDRWIGELFF.

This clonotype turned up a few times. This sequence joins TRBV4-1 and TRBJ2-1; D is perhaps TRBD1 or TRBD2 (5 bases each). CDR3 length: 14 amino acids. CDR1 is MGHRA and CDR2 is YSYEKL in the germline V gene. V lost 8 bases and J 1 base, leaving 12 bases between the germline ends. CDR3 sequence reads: CASGVRESYNEQFF. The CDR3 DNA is TGCGCCAGCGGAGTCAGGGAGTCCTACAATGAGCAGTTCTTC.

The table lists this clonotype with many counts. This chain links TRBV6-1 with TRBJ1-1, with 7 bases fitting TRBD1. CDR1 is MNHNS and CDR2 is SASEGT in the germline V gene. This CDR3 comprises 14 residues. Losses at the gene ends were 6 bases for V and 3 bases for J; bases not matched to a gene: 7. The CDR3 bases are TGTGCCAGCAGAAACCCGGGACAGTACACTGAAGCTTTCTTT. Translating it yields CASRNPGQYTEAFF.

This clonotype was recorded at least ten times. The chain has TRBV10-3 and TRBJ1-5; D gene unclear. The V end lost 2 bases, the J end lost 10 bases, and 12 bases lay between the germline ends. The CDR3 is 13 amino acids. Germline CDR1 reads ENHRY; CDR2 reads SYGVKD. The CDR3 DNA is TGTGCCATCAGTGAGGGTCCTCAGCGACCCCAGCATTTT. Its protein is CAISEGPQRPQHF.

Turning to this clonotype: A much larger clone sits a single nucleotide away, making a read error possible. The CDR3, as DNA: TGTGCCACCAGCCGAAAGGGGGGCCTTAACACTGAAGCTTTCTTT. It codes for CATSRKGGLNTEAFF. V usage is TRBV3-1 and J usage is TRBJ1-1; TRBD1 is a possible D gene (6 bases). CDR3 size: 15 residues. The germline V gene has CDR1 LGHDT and CDR2 YNNKEL (reference sequence).

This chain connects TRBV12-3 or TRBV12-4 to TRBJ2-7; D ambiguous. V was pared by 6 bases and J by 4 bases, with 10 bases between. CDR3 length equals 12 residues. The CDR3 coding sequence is TGTGCCAGCAGCTATATTTATTACGAGCAGTACTTC. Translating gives CASSYIYYEQYF.

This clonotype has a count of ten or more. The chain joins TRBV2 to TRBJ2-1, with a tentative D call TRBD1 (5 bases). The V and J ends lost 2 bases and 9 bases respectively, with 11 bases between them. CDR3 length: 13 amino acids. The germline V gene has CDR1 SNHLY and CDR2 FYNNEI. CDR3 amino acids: CASSERSQGEQFF. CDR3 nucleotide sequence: TGTGCCAGCAGTGAAAGGAGTCAGGGTGAGCAGTTCTTC. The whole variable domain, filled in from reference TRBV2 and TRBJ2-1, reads EPEVTQTPSHQVTQMGQEVILRCVPISNHLYFYWYRQILGQKVEFLVSFYNNEISEKSEIFDDQFSVERPDGSNFTLKIRSTKLEDSAMYFCASSERSQGEQFFGPGTRLTVL.

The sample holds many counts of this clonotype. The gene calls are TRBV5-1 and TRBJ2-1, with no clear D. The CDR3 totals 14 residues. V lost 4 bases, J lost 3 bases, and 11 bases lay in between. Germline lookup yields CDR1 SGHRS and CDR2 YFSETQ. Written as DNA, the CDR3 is TGCGCCAGCAGCGTCCTAGACTTCTACAATGAGCAGTTCTTC. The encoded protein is CASSVLDFYNEQFF. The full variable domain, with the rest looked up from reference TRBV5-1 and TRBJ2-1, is KAGVTQTPRYLIKTRGQQVTLSCSPISGHRSVSWYQQTPGQGLQFLFEYFSETQRNKGNFPGRFSGRQFSNSRSEMNVSTLELGDSALYLCASSVLDFYNEQFFGPGTRLTVL.